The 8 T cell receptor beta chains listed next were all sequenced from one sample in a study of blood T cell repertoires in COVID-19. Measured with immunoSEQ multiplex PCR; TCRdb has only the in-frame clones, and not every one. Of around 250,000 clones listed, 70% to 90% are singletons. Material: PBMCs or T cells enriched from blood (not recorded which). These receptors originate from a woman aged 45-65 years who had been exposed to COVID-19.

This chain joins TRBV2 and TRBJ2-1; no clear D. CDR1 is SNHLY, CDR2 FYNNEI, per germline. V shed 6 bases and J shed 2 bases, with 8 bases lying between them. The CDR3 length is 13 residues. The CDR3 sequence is CASRAATYNEQFF. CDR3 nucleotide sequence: TGTGCCAGCAGGGCGGCGACCTACAATGAGCAGTTCTTC.

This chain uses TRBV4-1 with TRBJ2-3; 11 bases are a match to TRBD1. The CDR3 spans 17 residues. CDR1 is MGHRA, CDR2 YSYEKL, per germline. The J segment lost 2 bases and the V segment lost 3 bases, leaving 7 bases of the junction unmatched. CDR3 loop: CASSQAGQGANTDTQYF. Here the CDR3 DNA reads TGCGCCAGCAGCCAGGCCGGACAGGGGGCTAACACAGATACGCAGTATTTT.

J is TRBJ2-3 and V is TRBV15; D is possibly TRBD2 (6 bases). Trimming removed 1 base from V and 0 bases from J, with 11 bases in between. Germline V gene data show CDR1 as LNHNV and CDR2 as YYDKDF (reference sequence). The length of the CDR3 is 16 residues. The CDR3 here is CATSRGRGVSTDTQYF. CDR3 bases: TGTGCCACCAGCAGAGGGCGGGGTGTCAGCACAGATACGCAGTATTTT.

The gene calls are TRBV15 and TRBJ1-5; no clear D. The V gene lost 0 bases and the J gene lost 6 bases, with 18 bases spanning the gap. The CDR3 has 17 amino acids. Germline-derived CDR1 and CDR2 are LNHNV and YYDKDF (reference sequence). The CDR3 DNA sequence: TGTGCCACCAGCAGAGAGTGGAGGCGCATACGGAGTCAGCCCCAGCATTTT. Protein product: CATSREWRRIRSQPQHF.

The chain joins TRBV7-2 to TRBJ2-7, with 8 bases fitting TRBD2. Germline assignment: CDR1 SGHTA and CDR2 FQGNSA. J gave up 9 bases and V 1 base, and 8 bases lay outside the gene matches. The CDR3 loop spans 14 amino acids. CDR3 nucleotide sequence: TGTGCCAGCAGCTTAGACGGGGGGGCCTTTGCGCAGTACTTC. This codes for CASSLDGGAFAQYF.

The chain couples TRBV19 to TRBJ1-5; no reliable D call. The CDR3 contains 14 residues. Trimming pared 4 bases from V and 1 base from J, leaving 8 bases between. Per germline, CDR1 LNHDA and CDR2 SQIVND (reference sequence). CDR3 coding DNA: TGTGCCAGTAGTAGGCCAGAAAGCAATCAGCCCCAGCATTTT. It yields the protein CASSRPESNQPQHF.

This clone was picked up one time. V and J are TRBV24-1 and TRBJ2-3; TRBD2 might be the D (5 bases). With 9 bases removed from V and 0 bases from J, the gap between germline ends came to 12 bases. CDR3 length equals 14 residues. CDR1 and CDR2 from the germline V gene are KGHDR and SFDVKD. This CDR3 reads CATGVEGSTDTQYF. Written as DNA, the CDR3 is TGTGCCACCGGGGTTGAGGGTAGCACAGATACGCAGTATTTT.

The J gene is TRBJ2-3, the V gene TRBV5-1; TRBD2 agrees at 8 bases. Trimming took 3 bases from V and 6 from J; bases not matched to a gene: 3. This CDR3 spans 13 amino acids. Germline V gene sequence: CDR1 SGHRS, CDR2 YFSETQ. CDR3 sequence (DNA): TGCGCCAGCAGCTACACGGGAGGGGATACGCAGTATTTT. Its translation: CASSYTGGDTQYF.